The present entry profiles one T cell receptor (beta chain) with its context. This record belongs to a study of CD8 T cells in ankylosing spondylitis. This CDR3 has 12 amino acids. Germline loops: CDR1 SGHTA, CDR2 FQGNSA. The V gene lost 9 bases and the J gene lost 4 bases, with 12 bases spanning the gap. TCRdb analysed the 5' RACE reads with MiXCR anew, one entry per CDR3 protein. This sample carries about 170,000 distinct CDR3 sequences, 18% of them seen once, and the ten largest clones take roughly 7.7%. The chain recombines TRBV7-2 with TRBJ1-2; D may be TRBD1 (6 bases). The origin of this receptor is a male donor with ankylosing spondylitis or in good health (not recorded which). Sequencing input: blood, either unsorted or a sorted T cell fraction (not recorded which). CDR3 sequence (DNA): TGTGCCAGTACGGACAGCACCTATGGCTACACCTTC. Translation: CASTDSTYGYTF.